The 27 T cell receptor beta chains below come from one sample, sequenced in a study of blood T cell repertoires in COVID-19. Profiled with immunoSEQ multiplex PCR; TCRdb holds only in-frame clones, not every one. Of 330,000 or so clones in the sample, about 87% were seen once. Material: PBMCs or T cells enriched from blood (not recorded which). The receptors come from a man aged 25 to 40 who had recovered from COVID-19.

The chain uses TRBV27 and TRBJ2-1; D perhaps matches TRBD2 (7 bases). CDR1 MNHEY and CDR2 SMNVEV come from the germline V gene (reference sequence). Deletions cut 7 bases from V and 3 bases from J, with 16 bases between. The CDR3 covers 15 residues. CDR3 protein: CASTRGLGGYNEQFF. The CDR3 coding sequence is TGTGCCAGCACCAGAGGACTAGGGGGCTACAATGAGCAGTTCTTC.

The rearrangement uses TRBV29-1 and TRBJ2-1; 8 nucleotides match TRBD1. This CDR3 is 14 amino acids long. J was trimmed by 10 bases and V by 6 bases; bases with no gene match: 14. CDR1 is SQVTM and CDR2 is ANQGSEA in the germline V gene. The CDR3, as DNA: TGCAGCGTGGTGGACAGGGTTCTAGTCTGGGAGCAGTTCTTC. Translation: CSVVDRVLVWEQFF.

This clone was observed once. The V call is TRBV5-1, the J call TRBJ2-7, with TRBD1 matching 9 bases. The germline V gene has CDR1 SGHRS and CDR2 YFSETQ. V lost 4 bases and J lost 6; bases outside the gene matches: 8. The CDR3 is 14 amino acids. Here the CDR3 DNA reads TGCGCCAGCAGCCTCGGCGGGACAGGGAGCGAGCAGTACTTC. This translates into CASSLGGTGSEQYF.

The chain has TRBV5-1 and TRBJ2-2; tentative D call: TRBD1 (5 bases). The V gene's germline CDR1 is SGHRS and CDR2 YFSETQ. The V and J ends lost 6 bases and 1 base respectively, with 7 bases between them. The CDR3 length is 13 residues. The CDR3 loop is CASNQGNTGELFF. The CDR3 region has the DNA TGCGCCAGCAATCAGGGGAACACCGGGGAGCTGTTTTTT.

This clone was seen only a few times. This chain connects TRBV10-1 to TRBJ1-1, with D perhaps matching TRBD1 (5 bases). CDR1 and CDR2 (germline): WNHNN, SYGVQD (reference sequence). V was shortened by 3 bases and J by 4 bases, with 6 bases between the two germline ends. The CDR3 is 12 amino acids. The CDR3 nucleotides are TGCGCCAGCAGTGACAGGGTCACTGAAGCTTTCTTT. Translating gives CASSDRVTEAFF.

The chain couples TRBV7-7 to TRBJ2-2; 11 bases are shared with TRBD2. Germline-derived CDR1 and CDR2 are SSHAT and FNYEAQ (reference sequence). CDR3 length equals 16 residues. J lost 4 bases, V lost 1 base, and 2 bases had no gene match. CDR3 DNA: TGTGCCAGCAGCTTAGTAGCGGGGGGGCTCACCGGGGAGCTGTTTTTT. It translates to CASSLVAGGLTGELFF.

V and J are TRBV20-1 and TRBJ1-6; maybe TRBD1 (5 bases). Germline V gene lookup returns CDR1 DFQATT and CDR2 SNEGSKA (reference sequence). CDR3 length equals 14 residues. Trimming removed 3 bases from V and 11 bases from J, with 17 bases in between. The CDR3 loop is CSASSYRLGAPLHF. For the CDR3, the DNA is TGCAGTGCTAGTTCGTACAGGTTAGGGGCACCCCTCCACTTT.

CDR3 bases: TGTGCCAGCAGCAACAGGGTCTCCTACGAGCAGTACTTC. Protein sequence: CASSNRVSYEQYF. The chain combines TRBV28 with TRBJ2-7; maybe TRBD1 (6 bases). The CDR3 totals 13 residues. Trimming shortened V by 6 bases and J by 0 bases, and 9 bases separated the two germline ends. Germline V gives CDR1 MDHEN, CDR2 SYDVKM.

The chain uses TRBV5-3 and TRBJ2-1; the D is unclear. TRBV5-3 is placed among ORFs of uncertain function. The CDR3 totals 15 residues. V was pared by 4 bases and J by 0 bases, with 11 bases between. The CDR3 protein is CARSVPLSSYNEQFF. Written as DNA, the CDR3 is TGTGCCAGAAGCGTCCCCCTCAGCTCCTACAATGAGCAGTTCTTC.

The chain links TRBV5-1 to TRBJ1-1; 8 nucleotides align to TRBD1. Trimming cost V 4 bases and J 4 bases; bases outside gene matches: 9. The CDR3 extends over 15 amino acids. Germline V gene data show CDR1 as SGHRS and CDR2 as YFSETQ. CDR3 coding DNA: TGCGCCAGCAGCGTAGGACAGGGAGGGGCCACTGAAGCTTTCTTT. Encoded protein: CASSVGQGGATEAFF.

V and J are TRBV5-1 and TRBJ1-2; TRBD1 matches at 8 bases. CDR1 is SGHRS, CDR2 YFSETQ, per germline. The CDR3 is 12 amino acids. Unmatched junction bases numbered 3, after V lost 4 bases and J lost 7 bases. CDR3 loop: CASSPDRAGYTF. CDR3 coding DNA: TGCGCCAGCAGCCCGGACAGGGCTGGCTACACCTTC.

The chain is built from TRBV19 and TRBJ1-2, with D unresolved. The V end lost 2 bases, the J end lost 4 bases, and 14 bases lay between the germline ends. The CDR3 covers 15 residues. The germline CDR1 and CDR2 sequences are LNHDA and SQIVND (reference sequence). This CDR3 reads CASSIPPSTIYGYTF. In DNA, the CDR3 is TGTGCCAGTAGTATACCACCGTCGACAATCTATGGCTACACCTTC.

The rearrangement uses TRBV25-1 and TRBJ2-1, with TRBD1 matching over 10 bases. Germline loops: CDR1 MGHDK, CDR2 SYGVNS. Germline trimming cut 4 bases from V and 6 bases from J; bases unmatched to any gene: 6. The CDR3 length is 15 residues. The CDR3 nucleotides read TGTGCCAGCAGTGGGGGACAGGGGTTTTTCAATGAGCAGTTCTTC. As protein: CASSGGQGFFNEQFF.

The V gene is TRBV7-9, the J gene TRBJ1-4, with D perhaps TRBD1 (5 bases). This CDR3 contains 14 residues. The germline V gene has CDR1 SEHNR and CDR2 FQNEAQ (reference sequence). V was pared by 1 base and J by 6 bases, with 9 bases between. CDR3 nucleotides: TGTGCCAGCAGCTTAGTGGGGACTTATGAAAAACTGTTTTTT. Translation: CASSLVGTYEKLFF. The full variable domain, its missing parts supplied by reference TRBV7-9 and TRBJ1-4, is DTGVSQNPRHKITKRGQNVTFRCDPISEHNRLYWYRQTLGQGPEFLTYFQNEAQLEKSRLLSDRFSAERPKGSFSTLEIQRTEQGDSAMYLCASSLVGTYEKLFFGSGTQLSVL.

This chain connects TRBV4-2 to TRBJ2-5; 10 positions match TRBD2. V was clipped by 4 bases and J by 3 bases; unmatched bases: 2. From germline, CDR1 is LGHNA and CDR2 YNFKEQ. CDR3 length: 14 residues. In nucleotides, the CDR3 is TGTGCCAGCAGCCCGCTAGCGGGAGAAGAGACCCAGTACTTC. Its translation is CASSPLAGEETQYF.

V gene TRBV5-1 combines with J gene TRBJ2-6, with TRBD1 matching 8 bases. The germline V gene encodes CDR1 SGHRS and CDR2 YFSETQ. V dropped 4 bases and J dropped 0; count of bases not matched to a gene: 12. This CDR3 region has 19 residues. CDR3 sequence (DNA): TGCGCCAGCAGCGCCTTACCAGGACAGGGAAGCTCTGGGGCCAACGTCCTGACTTTC. This encodes CASSALPGQGSSGANVLTF.

The gene calls are TRBV27 and TRBJ2-3; TRBD1 might be the D (6 bases). This CDR3 has 15 residues. Germline loops: CDR1 MNHEY, CDR2 SMNVEV (reference sequence). V was cut by 5 bases and J by 5 bases, with 17 bases left in between. The CDR3 sequence is CASSPGTKKGDTQYF. DNA of the CDR3: TGTGCCAGCAGTCCCGGGACAAAGAAAGGAGATACGCAGTATTTT.

This clone was observed a single time. The rearrangement joins TRBV24-1 to TRBJ2-1; TRBD2 aligns across 16 bases. The V segment lost 1 base and the J segment 9 bases; nucleotides outside the gene matches: 11. Germline lookup yields CDR1 KGHDR and CDR2 SFDVKD. The CDR3 is made up of 19 amino acids. CDR3: CATSDFSSGTSGGAVEQFF. In DNA form, the CDR3 reads TGTGCCACCAGTGATTTTTCCTCAGGGACTAGCGGGGGGGCAGTTGAGCAGTTCTTC.

The chain joins TRBV10-3 to TRBJ2-7; D may be TRBD2 (7 bases). V was clipped by 0 bases and J by 4 bases, with 13 bases between them. The length of the CDR3 is 15 residues. Per the germline V gene, CDR1 is ENHRY and CDR2 is SYGVKD. The CDR3 coding sequence is TGTGCCATCAGTGAGTCGTCAGGGGAGGGTTACGAGCAGTACTTC. Encoded protein: CAISESSGEGYEQYF.

The CDR3 sequence is CASSPTSAYNEQFF. CDR3 in DNA: TGTGCCAGCAGCCCCACCTCGGCCTACAATGAGCAGTTCTTC. V is TRBV7-8 and J is TRBJ2-1; D is unresolved. The CDR3 has 14 amino acids. Trimming shortened V by 5 bases and J by 2 bases, and 10 bases separated the two germline ends. Germline CDR1 and CDR2: SGHVS and FQNEAQ.

The table lists this clone with a few counts. The chain is built from TRBV4-1 and TRBJ2-3; 10 bases are shared with TRBD2. The CDR3 covers 17 residues. V was pared by 3 bases and J by 2 bases, with 8 bases of the junction left unmatched. Germline CDR1 MGHRA, CDR2 YSYEKL. This CDR3 is CASSQRSGGASTDTQYF. The CDR3, as DNA: TGCGCCAGCAGCCAGAGAAGCGGGGGGGCCTCCACAGATACGCAGTATTTT.

The CDR3 DNA reads TGTGCCAGCAGCTTGGCCGGGGAATACGAGCAGTACTTC. Translating it yields CASSLAGEYEQYF. The rearrangement uses TRBV5-6 and TRBJ2-7, with D possibly being TRBD2 (5 bases). Trimming cost V 0 bases and J 4 bases, with 8 bases left between them. The germline gives CDR1 SGHDT, CDR2 YYEEEE. CDR3 size: 13 residues.

The rearrangement joins TRBV11-2 to TRBJ2-7; D might be TRBD1 (6 bases). The CDR3 consists of 15 residues. The V gene's germline CDR1 is SGHAT and CDR2 FQNNGV. V gave up 5 bases and J gave up 1 base, with 15 bases separating them. CDR3 sequence reads: CASSPEGTPSYEQYF. CDR3 sequence (DNA): TGTGCCAGCAGCCCAGAGGGGACACCTTCCTACGAGCAGTACTTC.

The gene calls are TRBV5-1 and TRBJ1-1; 11 nucleotides line up with TRBD1. From germline, CDR1 is SGHRS and CDR2 YFSETQ. The CDR3 extends over 17 amino acids. Trimming cost V 4 bases and J 1 base; bases outside gene matches: 9. In DNA, the CDR3 is TGCGCCAGCAGCACCTCATTCGGGACAGGGGGGAACACTGAAGCTTTCTTT. Its protein is CASSTSFGTGGNTEAFF.

The CDR3 nucleotides read TGTGCCAGCAGTTACTCGAAAAGGCACAGCCCCTACGAGCAGTACTTC. Encoded protein: CASSYSKRHSPYEQYF. The rearrangement links TRBV6-5 to TRBJ2-7; D gene unclear. This CDR3 has 16 amino acids. Germline loops: CDR1 MNHEY, CDR2 SVGAGI. Trimming took off 0 bases at V and 2 bases at J, with 14 bases between the two ends.

V usage is TRBV5-6 and J usage is TRBJ1-3, with 7 nucleotides matching TRBD1. CDR3 length: 16 amino acids. Germline V gives CDR1 SGHDT, CDR2 YYEEEE. The ends lost 0 bases at V and 2 bases at J; junction bases unmatched: 5. This CDR3 reads CASSLALTGAGNTIYF. The CDR3, as DNA: TGTGCCAGCAGCTTGGCCTTAACAGGGGCTGGAAACACCATATATTTT.

As for this clone: Germline is not matched at one junction end, which may reflect a read error. V is TRBV2 and J is TRBJ2-1; 8 bases fit TRBD1. Germline CDR1 is SNHLY and CDR2 is FYNNEI. This CDR3 has 15 residues. For the CDR3, the DNA is TGTGCCAGCAGAGAAGACAGGGGCGCCTACAATGAGCAGTTCTTC. This encodes CASREDRGAYNEQFF.